What follows are 8 T cell receptor beta chains derived from one specimen sequenced in a study of cytomegalovirus exposure and HLA in healthy donors. A multiplex PCR was run with 60 Vbeta primers and 13 Jbeta primers. TCRdb's copy holds only in-frame clones and misses some; the assay was immunoSEQ multiplex PCR. The table shows 100,000 or so clones, with roughly three fifths occurring only once. The source material was PBMCs. These receptors all come from a man between 25 and 39 years old in good health and CMV-seropositive.

This clone has a handful of counts. This rearrangement joins TRBV5-6 to TRBJ2-7; possible D gene TRBD2, 6 bases. Trimming shortened V by 3 bases and J by 4 bases, and 11 bases separated the two germline ends. Looked up from germline, CDR1 is SGHDT and CDR2 is YYEEEE. This CDR3 comprises 13 residues. The CDR3 spells CASSYGGSYEQYF. The CDR3 DNA follows: TGTGCCAGCAGCTATGGGGGGAGTTACGAGCAGTACTTC.

The gene calls are TRBV6-1 and TRBJ2-2; D possibly corresponds to TRBD1 (6 bases). Trimming took off 2 bases at V and 4 bases at J, with 8 bases between the two ends. This CDR3 region has 14 residues. CDR1 MNHNS and CDR2 SASEGT come from the germline V gene. Here the CDR3 DNA reads TGTGCCAGCAGTGAAAGGGGGAGCACCGGGGAGCTGTTTTTT. It specifies CASSERGSTGELFF.

The CDR3: CASSFRQGTNSPLHF. CDR3 sequence (DNA): TGCGCCAGCAGCTTCCGACAGGGGACTAATTCACCCCTCCACTTT. This chain joins TRBV5-1 and TRBJ1-6; 8 bases line up with TRBD1. V shed 2 bases, J shed 6 bases, and the junction held 4 bases outside the gene matches. The CDR3 extends over 15 amino acids. Germline V gene sequence: CDR1 SGHRS, CDR2 YFSETQ.

This chain uses TRBV2 with TRBJ1-2; 7 bases map to TRBD1. CDR1 and CDR2 (germline): SNHLY, FYNNEI. The CDR3 is 12 residues long. After removal of 9 bases from V and 3 bases from J, the junction contained 4 bases not matched to a gene. The CDR3 DNA sequence: TGTGCCAGAGAGGACAGGTACTATGGCTACACCTTC. Its protein product is CAREDRYYGYTF.

In DNA form, the CDR3 reads TGCGCCAGCAGCGCGGACAGGGTGGGGACCGGGGAGCTGTTTTTT. Amino acids: CASSADRVGTGELFF. The chain combines TRBV5-1 with TRBJ2-2, with TRBD1 matching over 8 bases. The CDR3 has 15 amino acids. J lost 5 bases, V lost 4 bases, and 7 bases had no gene match. Germline V gene lookup returns CDR1 SGHRS and CDR2 YFSETQ. The full variable domain, rest sourced from reference TRBV5-1 and TRBJ2-2, is KAGVTQTPRYLIKTRGQQVTLSCSPISGHRSVSWYQQTPGQGLQFLFEYFSETQRNKGNFPGRFSGRQFSNSRSEMNVSTLELGDSALYLCASSADRVGTGELFFGEGSRLTVL.

This clone was found a few times. The chain links TRBV5-1 to TRBJ1-6; 8 nucleotides match TRBD1. In germline, CDR1 is SGHRS, CDR2 YFSETQ. This CDR3 contains 14 residues. V lost 6 bases, J lost 12 bases, and 11 bases stayed unmatched. The CDR3 spells CASTIQGANEPLHF. CDR3 nucleotide sequence: TGCGCCAGCACCATTCAGGGGGCGAACGAACCCCTCCACTTT.

About this clone itself: The junction departs from the called germline gene at one end, perhaps through a read error. V is TRBV7-6 and J is TRBJ2-7, with a weak D call TRBD2 (5 bases). This CDR3 has 16 amino acids. Germline values: CDR1 SGHVS, CDR2 FNYEAQ. The CDR3 is CASSLGMAGTSYEQCF. The CDR3 DNA sequence: TGTGCCAGCAGCTTAGGTATGGCGGGTACCTCCTACGAGCAGTGCTTC. The variable domain in full, completed from reference TRBV7-6 and TRBJ2-7, reads GAGVSQSPRYKVTKRGQDVALRCDPISGHVSLYWYRQALGQGPEFLTYFNYEAQQDKSGLPNDRFSAERPEGSISTLTIQRTEQRDSAMYRCASSLGMAGTSYEQCFGPGTRLTVT.

This sequence joins TRBV6-5 and TRBJ1-6; the D is unclear. From germline, CDR1 is MNHEY and CDR2 SVGAGI. The CDR3 length is 15 residues. V lost 2 bases and J lost 5, with 10 bases in between. The CDR3 here is CASSYGPPDNSPLHF. CDR3 nucleotides: TGTGCCAGCAGTTACGGGCCACCTGATAATTCACCCCTCCACTTT.